This T cell receptor (beta chain) originates from a study of cytomegalovirus exposure and HLA in healthy donors. V was pared by 10 bases and J by 6 bases, with 5 bases of the junction left unmatched. This CDR3 is built from 13 residues. CDR1 and CDR2 (germline): ENHRY, SYGVKD. Overall study findings and caveats: A link between a missense DCLRE1C variant and TCR beta V- and J-gene trimming emerged from a later analysis.

As regards this clone: The antigen is undetermined.

The study ran its PCR with 60 Vbeta and 13 Jbeta primers. Using immunoSEQ multiplex PCR, the repertoire was profiled, and TCRdb retains in-frame clones only, with some absent. The sample lists about 210,000 clones; around three quarters were seen once. The chain employs TRBV10-3 and TRBJ2-2; 10 nucleotides match TRBD2. Sequenced input: PBMCs. This TCR came from a woman younger than 45 in good health and CMV-seropositive. For the CDR3, the DNA is TGTGCCACTTTAGCGGGGGGAGCCGGGGAGCTGTTTTTT. It is translated as CATLAGGAGELFF.